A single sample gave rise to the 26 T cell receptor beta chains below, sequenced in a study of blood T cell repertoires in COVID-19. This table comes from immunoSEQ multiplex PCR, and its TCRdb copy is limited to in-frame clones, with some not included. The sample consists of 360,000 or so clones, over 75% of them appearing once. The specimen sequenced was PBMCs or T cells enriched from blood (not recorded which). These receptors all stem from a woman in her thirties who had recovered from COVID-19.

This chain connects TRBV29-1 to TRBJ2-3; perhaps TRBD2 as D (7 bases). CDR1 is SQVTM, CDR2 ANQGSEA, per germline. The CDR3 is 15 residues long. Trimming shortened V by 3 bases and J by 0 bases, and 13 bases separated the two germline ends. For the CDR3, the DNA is TGCAGCGTTGATATGGGGGGGGCTAGCACAGATACGCAGTATTTT. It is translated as CSVDMGGASTDTQYF.

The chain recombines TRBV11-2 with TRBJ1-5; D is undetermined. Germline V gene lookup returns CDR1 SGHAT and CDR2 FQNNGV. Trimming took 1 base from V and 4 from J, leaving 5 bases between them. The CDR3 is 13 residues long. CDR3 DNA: TGTGCCAGCAGCTTAGTGCGTAATCAGCCCCAGCATTTT. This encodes CASSLVRNQPQHF.

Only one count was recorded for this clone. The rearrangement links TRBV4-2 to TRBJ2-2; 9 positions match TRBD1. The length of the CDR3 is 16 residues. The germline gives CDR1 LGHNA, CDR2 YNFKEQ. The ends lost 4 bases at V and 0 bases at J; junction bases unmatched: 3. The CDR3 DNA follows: TGTGCCAGCAGCCCGGGGGACAGGGCGAACACCGGGGAGCTGTTTTTT. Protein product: CASSPGDRANTGELFF.

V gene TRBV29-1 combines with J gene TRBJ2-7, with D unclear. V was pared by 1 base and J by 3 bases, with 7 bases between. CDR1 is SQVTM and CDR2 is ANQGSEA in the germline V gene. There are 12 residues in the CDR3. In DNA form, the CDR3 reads TGCAGCGTTGAAGTATCTAACTACGAGCAGTACTTC. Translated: CSVEVSNYEQYF.

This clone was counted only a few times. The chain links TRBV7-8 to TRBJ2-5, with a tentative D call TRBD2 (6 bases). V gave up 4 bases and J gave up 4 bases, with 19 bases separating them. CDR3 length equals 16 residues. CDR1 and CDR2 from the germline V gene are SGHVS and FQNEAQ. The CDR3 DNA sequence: TGTGCCAGCAGCTCCCGATACGGTGTGGAGGGAGAGACCCAGTACTTC. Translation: CASSSRYGVEGETQYF.

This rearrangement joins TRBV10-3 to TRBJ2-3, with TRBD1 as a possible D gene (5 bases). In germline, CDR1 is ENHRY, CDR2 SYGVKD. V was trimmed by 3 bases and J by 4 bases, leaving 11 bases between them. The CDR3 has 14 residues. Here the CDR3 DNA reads TGTGCCATCAGTGACGGTCAGGGCGCAGATACGCAGTATTTT. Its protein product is CAISDGQGADTQYF.

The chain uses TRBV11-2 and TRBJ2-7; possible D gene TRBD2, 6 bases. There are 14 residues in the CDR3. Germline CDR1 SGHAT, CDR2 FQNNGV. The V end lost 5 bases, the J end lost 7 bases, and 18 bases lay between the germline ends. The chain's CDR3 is CASSPQTSSWEQYF. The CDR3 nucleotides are TGTGCCAGCAGCCCGCAGACTAGTAGTTGGGAGCAGTACTTC.

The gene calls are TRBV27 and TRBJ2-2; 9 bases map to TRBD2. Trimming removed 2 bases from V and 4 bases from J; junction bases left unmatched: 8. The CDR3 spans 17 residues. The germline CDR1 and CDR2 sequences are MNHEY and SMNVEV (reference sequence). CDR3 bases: TGTGCCAGCAGTTTAATTAGCGGGAGTAGTGGCACCGGGGAGCTGTTTTTT. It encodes CASSLISGSSGTGELFF.

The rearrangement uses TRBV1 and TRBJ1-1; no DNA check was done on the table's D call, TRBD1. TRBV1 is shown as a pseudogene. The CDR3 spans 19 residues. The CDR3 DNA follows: TGCACCAGCAGCCAAGGAGGTCCCGGGACAGGGGTTCAGAACACTGAAGCTTTCTTT. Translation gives CTSSQGGPGTGVQNTEAFF.

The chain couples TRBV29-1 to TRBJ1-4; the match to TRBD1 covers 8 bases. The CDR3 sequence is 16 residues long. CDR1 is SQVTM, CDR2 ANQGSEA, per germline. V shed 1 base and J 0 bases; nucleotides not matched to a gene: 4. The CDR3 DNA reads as TGCAGCGTTGAAGGTACAGGGGGTACAACTAATGAAAAACTGTTTTTT. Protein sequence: CSVEGTGGTTNEKLFF. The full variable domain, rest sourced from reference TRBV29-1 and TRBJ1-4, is SAVISQKPSRDICQRGTSLTIQCQVDSQVTMMFWYRQQPGQSLTLIATANQGSEATYESGFVIDKFPISRPNLTFSTLTVSNMSPEDSSIYLCSVEGTGGTTNEKLFFGSGTQLSVL.

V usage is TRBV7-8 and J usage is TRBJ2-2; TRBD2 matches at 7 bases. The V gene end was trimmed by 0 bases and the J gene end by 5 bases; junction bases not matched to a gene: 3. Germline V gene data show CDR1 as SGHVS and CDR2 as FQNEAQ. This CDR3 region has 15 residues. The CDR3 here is CASSLAGGSTGELFF. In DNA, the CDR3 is TGTGCCAGCAGCTTAGCGGGGGGGAGTACCGGGGAGCTGTTTTTT.

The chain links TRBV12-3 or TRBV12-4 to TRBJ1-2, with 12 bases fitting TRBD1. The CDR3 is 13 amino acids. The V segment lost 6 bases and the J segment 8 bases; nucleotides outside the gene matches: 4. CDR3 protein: CASRPGTGGGYTF. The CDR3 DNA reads TGTGCCAGCAGGCCCGGGACAGGGGGCGGCTACACCTTC.

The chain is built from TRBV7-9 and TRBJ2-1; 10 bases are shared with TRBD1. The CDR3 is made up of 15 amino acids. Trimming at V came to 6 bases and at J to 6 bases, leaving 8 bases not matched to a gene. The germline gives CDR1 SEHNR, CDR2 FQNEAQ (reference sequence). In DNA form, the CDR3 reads TGTGCCAGCAGACGGACAGGGGGTTTAGGCAATGAGCAGTTCTTC. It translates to CASRRTGGLGNEQFF.

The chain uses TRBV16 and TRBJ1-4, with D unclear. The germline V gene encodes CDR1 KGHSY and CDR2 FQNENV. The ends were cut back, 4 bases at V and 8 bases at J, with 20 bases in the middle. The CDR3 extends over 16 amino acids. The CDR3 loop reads CASSLYFDLRKEKLFF. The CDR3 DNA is TGTGCCAGCAGCCTTTACTTTGACCTGAGGAAGGAAAAACTGTTTTTT.

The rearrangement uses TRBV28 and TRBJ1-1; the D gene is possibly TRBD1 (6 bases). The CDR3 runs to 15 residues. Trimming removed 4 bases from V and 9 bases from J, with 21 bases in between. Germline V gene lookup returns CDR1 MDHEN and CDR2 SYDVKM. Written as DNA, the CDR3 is TGTGCCAGCAGTTCGTCCGAGGGGGTAAGCGGTAAAGCTTTCTTT. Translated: CASSSSEGVSGKAFF.

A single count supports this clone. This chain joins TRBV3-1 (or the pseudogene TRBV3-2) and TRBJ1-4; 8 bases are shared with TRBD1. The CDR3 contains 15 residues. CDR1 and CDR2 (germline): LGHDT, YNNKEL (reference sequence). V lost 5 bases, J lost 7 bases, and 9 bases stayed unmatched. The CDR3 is CASSKADRAGEKLFF. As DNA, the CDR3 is TGTGCCAGCAGCAAAGCGGACAGGGCTGGTGAAAAACTGTTTTTT.

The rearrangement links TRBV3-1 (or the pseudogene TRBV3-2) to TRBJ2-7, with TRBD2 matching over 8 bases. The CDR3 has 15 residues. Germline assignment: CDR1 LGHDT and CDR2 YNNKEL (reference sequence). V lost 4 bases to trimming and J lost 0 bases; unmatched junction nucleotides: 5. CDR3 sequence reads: CASSLLAGSSYEQYF. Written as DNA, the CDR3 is TGTGCCAGCAGCCTTTTAGCGGGGAGCTCCTACGAGCAGTACTTC.

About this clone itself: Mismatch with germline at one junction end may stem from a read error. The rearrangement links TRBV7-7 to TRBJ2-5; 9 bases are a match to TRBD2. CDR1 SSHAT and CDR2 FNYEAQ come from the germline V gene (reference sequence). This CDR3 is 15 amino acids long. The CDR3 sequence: CASSLGGRAEETQYF. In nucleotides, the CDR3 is TGTGCTAGCAGCTTAGGCGGGAGGGCCGAAGAGACCCAGTACTTC.

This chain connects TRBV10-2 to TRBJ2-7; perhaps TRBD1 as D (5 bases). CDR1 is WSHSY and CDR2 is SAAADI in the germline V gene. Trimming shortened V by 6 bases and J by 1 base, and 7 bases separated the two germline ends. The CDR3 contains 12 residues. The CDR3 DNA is TGCGCCAGCAGAGGGGATTCCTACGAGCAGTACTTC. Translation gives CASRGDSYEQYF.

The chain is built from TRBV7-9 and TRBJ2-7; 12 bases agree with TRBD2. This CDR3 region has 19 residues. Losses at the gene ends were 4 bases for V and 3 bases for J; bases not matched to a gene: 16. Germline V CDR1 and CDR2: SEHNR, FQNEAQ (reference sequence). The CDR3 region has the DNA TGTGCCAGCAGCTCTACACTAGCGGGGGGCCCCCGCCCCCTCTACGAGCAGTACTTC. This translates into CASSSTLAGGPRPLYEQYF.

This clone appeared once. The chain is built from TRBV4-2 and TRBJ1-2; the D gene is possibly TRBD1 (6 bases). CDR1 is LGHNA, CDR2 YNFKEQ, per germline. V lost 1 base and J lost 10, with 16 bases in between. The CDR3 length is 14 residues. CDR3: CASSQGVGQGIYTF. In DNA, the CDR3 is TGTGCCAGCAGCCAAGGGGTCGGGCAGGGGATCTACACCTTC.

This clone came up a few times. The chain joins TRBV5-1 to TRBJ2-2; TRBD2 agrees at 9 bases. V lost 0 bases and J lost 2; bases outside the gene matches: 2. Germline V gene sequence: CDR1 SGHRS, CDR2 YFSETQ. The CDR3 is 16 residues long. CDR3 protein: CASSLGTSVNTGELFF. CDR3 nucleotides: TGCGCCAGCAGCTTGGGGACTAGCGTAAACACCGGGGAGCTGTTTTTT.

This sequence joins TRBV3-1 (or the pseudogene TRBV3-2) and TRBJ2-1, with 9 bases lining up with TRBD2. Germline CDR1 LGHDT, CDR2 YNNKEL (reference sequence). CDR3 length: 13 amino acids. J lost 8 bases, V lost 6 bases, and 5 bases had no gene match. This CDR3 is CASSRSGSHEQFF. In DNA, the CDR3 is TGTGCCAGCAGTCGTAGCGGGAGCCATGAGCAGTTCTTC.

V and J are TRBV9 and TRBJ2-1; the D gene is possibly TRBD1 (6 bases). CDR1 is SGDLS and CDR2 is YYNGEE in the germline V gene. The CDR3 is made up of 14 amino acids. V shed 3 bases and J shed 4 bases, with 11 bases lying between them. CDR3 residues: CASSETDSYNEQFF. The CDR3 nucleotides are TGTGCCAGCAGCGAGACGGACAGTTACAATGAGCAGTTCTTC. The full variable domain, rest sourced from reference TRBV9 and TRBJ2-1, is DSGVTQTPKHLITATGQRVTLRCSPRSGDLSVYWYQQSLDQGLQFLIQYYNGEERAKGNILERFSAQQFPDLHSELNLSSLELGDSALYFCASSETDSYNEQFFGPGTRLTVL.

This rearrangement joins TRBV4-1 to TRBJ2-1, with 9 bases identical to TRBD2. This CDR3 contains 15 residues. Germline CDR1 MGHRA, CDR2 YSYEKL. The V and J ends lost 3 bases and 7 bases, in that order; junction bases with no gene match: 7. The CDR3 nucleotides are TGCGCCAGCAGCCAGGGGGGTAGCGGGAGTAATGAGCAGTTCTTC. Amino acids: CASSQGGSGSNEQFF.

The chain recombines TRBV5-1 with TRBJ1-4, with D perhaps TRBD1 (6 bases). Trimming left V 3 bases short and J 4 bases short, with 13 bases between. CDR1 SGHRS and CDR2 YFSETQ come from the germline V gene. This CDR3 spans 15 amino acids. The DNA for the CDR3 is TGCGCCAGCAGCTCCACAGGGACCCTTAATGAAAAACTGTTTTTT. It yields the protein CASSSTGTLNEKLFF.